The rows below give T cell receptor beta chains drawn from one sample of a study of CD4+ T cells in melanoma. Generated by immunoSEQ multiplex PCR, the TCRdb table keeps only in-frame clones and is missing some. The sample consists of approximately 9,400 clones, under 65% of them appearing once. Sequenced: cells from a culture (not recorded whether cultured in vitro). The receptors originated from a human donor with melanoma. The CDR3 runs from the conserved cysteine through the conserved F or W. A D gene is named only where the DNA matches it firmly. For some rows the clone size is stated as once, few or many, or as a class when expanded; others skip it.

V gene: TRBV6-5
clone size: .
J gene: TRBJ1-5
D gene: .
CDR3 protein: CASRRKGSNQPQHF
CDR3 DNA: TGTGCCAGCAGGAGGAAGGGTAGCAATCAGCCCCAGCATTTT

V gene: TRBV7-9
clone size: .
J gene: TRBJ1-6
D gene: .
CDR3 protein: CASSPRSSYNSPLHF
CDR3 DNA: TGTGCCAGCAGCCCAAGAAGCTCCTATAATTCACCCCTCCACTTT

V gene: TRBV19
clone size: .
J gene: TRBJ2-1
D gene: .
CDR3 protein: CASRRGAQNIEQFF
CDR3 DNA: TGTGCCAGTAGGAGGGGGGCGCAGAATATTGAGCAGTTCTTC

V gene: TRBV9
clone size: few
J gene: TRBJ1-2
D gene: TRBD1
CDR3 protein: CASRGQDLGYTF
CDR3 DNA: TGTGCCAGCAGAGGACAGGATCTTGGCTACACCTTC

V gene: TRBV6-6
clone size: .
J gene: TRBJ1-2
D gene: .
CDR3 protein: CAISATDGPDGYTF
CDR3 DNA: TGTGCCATCAGTGCCACCGACGGGCCGGATGGCTACACCTTC

V gene: TRBV10-2
clone size: .
J gene: TRBJ1-1
D gene: TRBD1
CDR3 protein: CASSDGQGNTEAFF
CDR3 DNA: TGCGCCAGCAGTGATGGACAGGGAAACACTGAAGCTTTCTTT

V gene: TRBV5-1
clone size: .
J gene: TRBJ1-5
D gene: TRBD1
CDR3 protein: CASSRGTGEEPQHF
CDR3 DNA: TGCGCCAGCAGCAGAGGGACAGGGGAAGAGCCCCAGCATTTT

V gene: TRBV29-1
clone size: .
J gene: TRBJ2-3
D gene: TRBD1
CDR3 protein: CSVGGGRASTDTQYF
CDR3 DNA: TGCAGCGTTGGAGGGGGCAGGGCTAGCACAGATACGCAGTATTTT

V gene: TRBV2
clone size: .
J gene: TRBJ2-3
D gene: TRBD1
CDR3 protein: CASSPRGRVTDTQYF
CDR3 DNA: TGTGCCAGCAGTCCCAGGGGGCGCGTCACAGATACGCAGTATTTT

V gene: TRBV7-9
clone size: .
J gene: TRBJ1-3
D gene: .
CDR3 protein: CASSRPQGTGNTIYF
CDR3 DNA: TGTGCCAGCAGCCGACCCCAGGGTACTGGAAACACCATATATTTT

V gene: TRBV27
clone size: .
J gene: TRBJ2-1
D gene: TRBD2
CDR3 protein: CASSPSGGLAGSTGEQFF
CDR3 DNA: TGTGCCAGCAGTCCTAGCGGGGGGCTAGCCGGTTCGACAGGTGAGCAGTTCTTC

V gene: TRBV19
clone size: .
J gene: TRBJ2-5
D gene: TRBD1
CDR3 protein: CASARGFEETQYF
CDR3 DNA: TGTGCCAGTGCCAGGGGGTTCGAAGAGACCCAGTACTTC

V gene: TRBV30
clone size: few
J gene: TRBJ1-1
D gene: .
CDR3 protein: CAWSADRVAFF
CDR3 DNA: TGTGCCTGGAGCGCTGACCGTGTGGCTTTCTTT

V gene: TRBV11-2
clone size: .
J gene: TRBJ2-7
D gene: .
CDR3 protein: CASSSAPTVEQYF
CDR3 DNA: TGTGCCAGCAGCTCAGCTCCGACTGTCGAGCAGTACTTC

V gene: TRBV7-2
clone size: .
J gene: TRBJ1-1
D gene: .
CDR3 protein: CASSLDGAGTEAFF
CDR3 DNA: TGTGCCAGCAGCCTAGATGGGGCCGGGACTGAAGCTTTCTTT

V gene: TRBV5-1
clone size: .
J gene: TRBJ1-2
D gene: .
CDR3 protein: CASSLRSNYGYTF
CDR3 DNA: TGCGCCAGCAGCTTGAGGTCTAACTATGGCTACACCTTC

V gene: TRBV10-3
clone size: .
J gene: TRBJ2-3
D gene: TRBD2
CDR3 protein: CAIATSSGAITDTQYF
CDR3 DNA: TGTGCCATTGCGACCTCGAGCGGGGCCATCACAGATACGCAGTATTTT

V gene: TRBV29-1
clone size: .
J gene: TRBJ1-2
D gene: .
CDR3 protein: CSVEGGGLGYTF
CDR3 DNA: TGCAGCGTTGAAGGCGGAGGGTTAGGCTATACCTTC

V gene: TRBV11-3
clone size: .
J gene: TRBJ2-3
D gene: .
CDR3 protein: CASSLGFGIRYF
CDR3 DNA: TGTGCCAGCAGCTTAGGGTTCGGGATTCGGTATTTT

V gene: TRBV30
clone size: .
J gene: TRBJ1-5
D gene: .
CDR3 protein: CAWSKGGRVRQPQHF
CDR3 DNA: TGTGCCTGGAGTAAGGGTGGGAGGGTGCGGCAGCCCCAGCATTTT

V gene: TRBV6-1
clone size: .
J gene: TRBJ2-1
D gene: .
CDR3 protein: CASSESAFPYNEQFF
CDR3 DNA: TGTGCCAGCAGTGAATCAGCCTTTCCCTACAATGAGCAGTTCTTC

V gene: TRBV5-1
clone size: few
J gene: TRBJ2-3
D gene: .
CDR3 protein: CASSSATRADTQYF
CDR3 DNA: TGCGCCAGCAGCTCAGCTACTCGGGCAGATACGCAGTATTTT

V gene: TRBV19
clone size: .
J gene: TRBJ1-5
D gene: TRBD1
CDR3 protein: CASSSTPGQGINQPQHF
CDR3 DNA: TGTGCCAGTAGTTCTACTCCGGGACAGGGAATCAATCAGCCCCAGCATTTT

V gene: TRBV7-8
clone size: .
J gene: TRBJ2-5
D gene: .
CDR3 protein: CASSLRRTQETQYF
CDR3 DNA: TGTGCCAGCAGCCTCCGACGGACTCAAGAGACCCAGTACTTC

V gene: TRBV5-6
clone size: .
J gene: TRBJ1-2
D gene: .
CDR3 protein: CASSPRTDYGYTF
CDR3 DNA: TGTGCCAGCAGCCCCCGGACAGACTATGGCTACACCTTC

V gene: TRBV5-1
clone size: .
J gene: TRBJ2-1
D gene: .
CDR3 protein: CASSSAGVDYNEQFF
CDR3 DNA: TGCGCCAGCAGCTCGGCCGGGGTCGATTACAATGAGCAGTTCTTC

V gene: TRBV7-6
clone size: .
J gene: TRBJ2-5
D gene: .
CDR3 protein: CASSPTRGETQYF
CDR3 DNA: TGTGCCAGCAGCCCGACTAGGGGCGAGACCCAGTACTTC

V gene: TRBV18
clone size: .
J gene: TRBJ1-1
D gene: .
CDR3 protein: CASSLTEDTEAFF
CDR3 DNA: TGTGCCAGCTCATTGACAGAAGACACTGAAGCTTTCTTT

V gene: TRBV4-1
clone size: .
J gene: TRBJ1-3
D gene: .
CDR3 protein: CASSQWGVGNTIYF
CDR3 DNA: TGCGCCAGCAGCCAATGGGGAGTTGGAAACACCATATATTTT

V gene: TRBV30
clone size: .
J gene: TRBJ1-1
D gene: .
CDR3 protein: CAWAGDTEAFF
CDR3 DNA: TGTGCCTGGGCTGGGGACACTGAAGCTTTCTTT

V gene: TRBV7-9
clone size: .
J gene: TRBJ2-3
D gene: TRBD2
CDR3 protein: CASSPGLASDTQYF
CDR3 DNA: TGTGCCAGCAGCCCAGGACTAGCCTCGGATACGCAGTATTTT

V gene: TRBV27
clone size: .
J gene: TRBJ2-3
D gene: .
CDR3 protein: CASSPQFTDTQYF
CDR3 DNA: TGTGCCAGCAGTCCTCAATTCACAGATACGCAGTATTTT

V gene: TRBV5-4
clone size: .
J gene: TRBJ1-2
D gene: .
CDR3 protein: CASSQGNYGYTF
CDR3 DNA: TGTGCCAGCAGCCAAGGGAACTATGGCTACACCTTC

V gene: TRBV7-3
clone size: .
J gene: TRBJ2-2
D gene: .
CDR3 protein: CASSPQPNRLGGELFF
CDR3 DNA: TGTGCCAGCAGCCCCCAACCCAATCGGCTGGGCGGGGAGCTGTTTTTT

V gene: TRBV6-1
clone size: .
J gene: TRBJ1-3
D gene: .
CDR3 protein: CASSATGNTIYF
CDR3 DNA: TGTGCCAGCAGTGCTACAGGAAACACCATATATTTT

V gene: TRBV7-3
clone size: .
J gene: TRBJ1-1
D gene: .
CDR3 protein: CASSLGFGNTEAFF
CDR3 DNA: TGTGCCAGCAGCTTAGGGTTCGGGAACACTGAAGCTTTCTTT

V gene: TRBV7-9
clone size: once
J gene: TRBJ1-3
D gene: .
CDR3 protein: CASSLALTSGNTIYF
CDR3 DNA: TGTGCCAGCAGCTTAGCGCTCACTTCTGGAAACACCATATATTTT

V gene: TRBV19
clone size: medium-sized
J gene: TRBJ1-6
D gene: .
CDR3 protein: CASSPQGLQGNSPLHF
CDR3 DNA: TGTGCCAGTAGTCCCCAGGGGTTACAGGGTAATTCACCCCTCCACTTT

V gene: TRBV5-6
clone size: few
J gene: TRBJ1-1
D gene: TRBD1
CDR3 protein: CASSLAGGVTEAFF
CDR3 DNA: TGTGCCAGCAGCTTGGCAGGGGGCGTGACTGAAGCTTTCTTT

V gene: TRBV7-9
clone size: .
J gene: TRBJ1-5
D gene: .
CDR3 protein: CASSLGDTSNQPQHF
CDR3 DNA: TGTGCCAGCAGCTTAGGAGACACAAGCAATCAGCCCCAGCATTTT

V gene: TRBV6-1
clone size: .
J gene: TRBJ1-2
D gene: .
CDR3 protein: CASKEQGFDYGYTF
CDR3 DNA: TGTGCCAGCAAAGAACAGGGATTTGACTATGGCTACACCTTC

V gene: TRBV9
clone size: medium-sized
J gene: TRBJ1-6
D gene: .
CDR3 protein: CASSVAQVPPLHF
CDR3 DNA: TGTGCCAGCAGCGTAGCTCAAGTCCCACCCCTCCACTTT

V gene: TRBV30
clone size: .
J gene: TRBJ2-1
D gene: TRBD2
CDR3 protein: CAWNLSGGADGEQFF
CDR3 DNA: TGTGCCTGGAACCTCAGCGGGGGGGCCGACGGGGAGCAGTTCTTC

V gene: TRBV18
clone size: once
J gene: TRBJ2-3
D gene: TRBD1
CDR3 protein: CASSRTGQGAGADTQYF
CDR3 DNA: TGTGCCAGCTCACGCACGGGACAGGGGGCCGGGGCCGATACGCAGTATTTT

V gene: TRBV30
clone size: .
J gene: TRBJ1-1
D gene: .
CDR3 protein: CAWRQSGGTEAFF
CDR3 DNA: TGTGCCTGGAGGCAATCGGGGGGCACTGAAGCTTTCTTT

V gene: TRBV5-5
clone size: .
J gene: TRBJ2-5
D gene: .
CDR3 protein: CASSAGPQQETQYF
CDR3 DNA: TGTGCCAGCAGCGCGGGACCGCAACAAGAGACCCAGTACTTC

V gene: TRBV18
clone size: .
J gene: TRBJ2-1
D gene: TRBD1
CDR3 protein: CASSPRTGDYNEQFF
CDR3 DNA: TGTGCCAGCTCACCACGGACAGGGGACTACAATGAGCAGTTCTTC

V gene: TRBV10-3
clone size: .
J gene: TRBJ2-7
D gene: .
CDR3 protein: CASAPRYLQVTHEQYF
CDR3 DNA: TGTGCCAGCGCTCCACGATACCTCCAGGTCACCCACGAGCAGTACTTC

V gene: TRBV7-9
clone size: few
J gene: TRBJ1-5
D gene: TRBD1
CDR3 protein: CASSTDRDNQPQHF
CDR3 DNA: TGTGCCAGCAGCACCGACAGGGACAACCAGCCCCAGCATTTT

V gene: TRBV6-1
clone size: .
J gene: TRBJ1-6
D gene: .
CDR3 protein: CASRARDWRYSPLHF
CDR3 DNA: TGTGCCAGCCGGGCTCGGGATTGGCGATATTCACCCCTCCACTTT

V gene: TRBV6-1
clone size: .
J gene: TRBJ1-4
D gene: .
CDR3 protein: CASSDTGNEKLFF
CDR3 DNA: TGTGCCAGCAGTGATACGGGAAACGAAAAACTGTTTTTT

V gene: TRBV7-9
clone size: once
J gene: TRBJ2-1
D gene: .
CDR3 protein: CASRGNNEQFF
CDR3 DNA: TGTGCCAGCCGGGGCAACAATGAGCAGTTCTTC

V gene: TRBV10-2
clone size: .
J gene: TRBJ2-1
D gene: TRBD1
CDR3 protein: CASSDQGAGNEQFF
CDR3 DNA: TGCGCCAGCAGTGATCAGGGGGCGGGCAATGAGCAGTTCTTC